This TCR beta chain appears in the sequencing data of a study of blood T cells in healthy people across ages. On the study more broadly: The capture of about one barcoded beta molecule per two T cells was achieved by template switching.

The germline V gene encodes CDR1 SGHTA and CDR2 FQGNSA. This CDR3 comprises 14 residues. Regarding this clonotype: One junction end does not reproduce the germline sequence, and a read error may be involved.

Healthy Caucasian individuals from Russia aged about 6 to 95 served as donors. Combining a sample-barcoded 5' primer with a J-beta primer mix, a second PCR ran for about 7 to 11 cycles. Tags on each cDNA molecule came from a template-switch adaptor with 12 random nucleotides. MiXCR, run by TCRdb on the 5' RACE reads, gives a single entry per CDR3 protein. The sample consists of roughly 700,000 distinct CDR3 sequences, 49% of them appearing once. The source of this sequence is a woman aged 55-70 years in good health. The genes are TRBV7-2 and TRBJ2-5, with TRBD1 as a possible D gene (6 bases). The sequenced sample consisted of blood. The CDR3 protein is CASSLDWGQEAQYF. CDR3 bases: TGTGCCAGCAGCTTAGACTGGGGGCAAGAGGCCCAGTACTTC.